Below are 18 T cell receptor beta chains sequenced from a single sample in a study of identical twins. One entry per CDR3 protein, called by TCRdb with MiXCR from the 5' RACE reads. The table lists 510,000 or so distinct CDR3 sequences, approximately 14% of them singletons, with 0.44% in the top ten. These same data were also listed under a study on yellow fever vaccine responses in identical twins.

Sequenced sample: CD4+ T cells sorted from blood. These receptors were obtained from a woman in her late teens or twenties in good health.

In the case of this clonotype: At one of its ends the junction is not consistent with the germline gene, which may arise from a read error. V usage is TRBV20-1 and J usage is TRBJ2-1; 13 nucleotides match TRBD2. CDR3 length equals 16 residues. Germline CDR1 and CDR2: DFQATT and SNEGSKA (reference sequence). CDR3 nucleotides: TGCAGTGCTAGACAACTAGCGGGAGGGCGTTACAATGAGCACTTCTTC. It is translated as CSARQLAGGRYNEHFF.

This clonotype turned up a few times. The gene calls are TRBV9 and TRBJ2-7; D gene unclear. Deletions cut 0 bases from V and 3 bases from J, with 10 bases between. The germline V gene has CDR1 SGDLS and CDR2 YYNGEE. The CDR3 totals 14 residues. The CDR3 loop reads CASSVGPQNYEQYF. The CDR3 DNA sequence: TGTGCCAGCAGCGTAGGCCCCCAAAACTACGAGCAGTACTTC.

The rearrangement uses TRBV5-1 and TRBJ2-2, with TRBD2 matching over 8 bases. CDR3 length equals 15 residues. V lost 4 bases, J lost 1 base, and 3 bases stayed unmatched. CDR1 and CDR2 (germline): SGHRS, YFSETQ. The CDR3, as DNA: TGCGCCAGCAGCCCAGCGGGGGAGAACACCGGGGAGCTGTTTTTT. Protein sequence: CASSPAGENTGELFF.

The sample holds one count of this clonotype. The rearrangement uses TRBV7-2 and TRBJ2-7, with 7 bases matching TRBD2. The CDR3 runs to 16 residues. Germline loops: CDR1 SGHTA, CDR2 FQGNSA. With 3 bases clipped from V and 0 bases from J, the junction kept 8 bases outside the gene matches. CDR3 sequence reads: CASSFYRAGSSYEQYF. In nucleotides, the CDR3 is TGTGCCAGCAGCTTTTACAGAGCGGGATCCTCCTACGAGCAGTACTTC.

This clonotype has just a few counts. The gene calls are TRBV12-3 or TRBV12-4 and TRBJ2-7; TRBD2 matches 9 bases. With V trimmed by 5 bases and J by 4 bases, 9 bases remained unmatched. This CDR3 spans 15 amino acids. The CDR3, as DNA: TGTGCCAGCAGTCCCTCCGGACTAGCGAGATACGAGCAGTACTTC. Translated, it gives CASSPSGLARYEQYF.

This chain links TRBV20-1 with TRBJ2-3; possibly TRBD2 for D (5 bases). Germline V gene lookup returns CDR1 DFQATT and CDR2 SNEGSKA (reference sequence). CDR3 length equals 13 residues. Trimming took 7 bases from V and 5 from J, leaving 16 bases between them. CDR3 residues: CSDLLTAGDTQYF. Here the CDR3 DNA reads TGCAGTGACCTTCTTACCGCGGGAGATACGCAGTATTTT.

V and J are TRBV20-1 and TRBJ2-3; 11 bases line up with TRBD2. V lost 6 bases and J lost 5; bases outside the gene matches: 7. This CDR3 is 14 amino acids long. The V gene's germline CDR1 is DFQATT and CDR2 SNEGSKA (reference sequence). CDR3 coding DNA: TGCAGTGCCCCACTGACTAGCGGGGTAGATACGCAGTATTTT. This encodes CSAPLTSGVDTQYF.

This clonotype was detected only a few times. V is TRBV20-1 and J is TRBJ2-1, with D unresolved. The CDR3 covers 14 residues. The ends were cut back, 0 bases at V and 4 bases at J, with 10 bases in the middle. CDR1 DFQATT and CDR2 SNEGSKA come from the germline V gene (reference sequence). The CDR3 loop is CSARDLLGYNEQFF. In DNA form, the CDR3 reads TGCAGTGCTAGAGATCTCTTAGGATACAATGAGCAGTTCTTC.

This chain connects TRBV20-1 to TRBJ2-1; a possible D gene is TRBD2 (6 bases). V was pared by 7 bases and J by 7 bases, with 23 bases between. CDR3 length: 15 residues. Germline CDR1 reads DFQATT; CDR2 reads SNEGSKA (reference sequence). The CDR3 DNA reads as TGCAGTGTCCCGAAGTCCCTAGCGAATAATAATGAGCAGTTCTTC. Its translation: CSVPKSLANNNEQFF.

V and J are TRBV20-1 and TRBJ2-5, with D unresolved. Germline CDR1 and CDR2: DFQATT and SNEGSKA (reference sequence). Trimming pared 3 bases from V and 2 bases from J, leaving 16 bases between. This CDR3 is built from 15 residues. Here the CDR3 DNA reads TGCAGTGCTAGTACGGCTTTAGGGAATCAAGAGACCCAGTACTTC. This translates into CSASTALGNQETQYF.

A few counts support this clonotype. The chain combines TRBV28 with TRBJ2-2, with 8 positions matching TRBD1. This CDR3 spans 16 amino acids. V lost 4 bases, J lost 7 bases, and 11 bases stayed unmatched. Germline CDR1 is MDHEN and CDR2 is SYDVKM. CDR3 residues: CASSSPGPTGGGELFF. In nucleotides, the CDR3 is TGTGCCAGCAGTTCCCCGGGGCCCACAGGGGGCGGGGAGCTGTTTTTT. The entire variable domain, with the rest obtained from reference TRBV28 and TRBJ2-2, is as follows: DVKVTQSSRYLVKRTGEKVFLECVQDMDHENMFWYRQDPGLGLRLIYFSYDVKMKEKGDIPEGYSVSREKKERFSLILESASTNQTSMYLCASSSPGPTGGGELFFGEGSRLTVL.

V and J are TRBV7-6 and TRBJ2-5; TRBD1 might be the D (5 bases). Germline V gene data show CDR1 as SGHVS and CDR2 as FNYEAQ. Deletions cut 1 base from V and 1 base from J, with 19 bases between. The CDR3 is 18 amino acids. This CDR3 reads CASSLVPGAILAQETQYF. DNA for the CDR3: TGTGCCAGCAGCTTAGTACCTGGGGCCATACTGGCCCAAGAGACCCAGTACTTC.

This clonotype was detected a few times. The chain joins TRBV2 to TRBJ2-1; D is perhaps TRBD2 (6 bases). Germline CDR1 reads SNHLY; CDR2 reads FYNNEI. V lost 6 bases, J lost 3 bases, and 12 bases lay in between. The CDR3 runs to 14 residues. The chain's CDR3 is CASRESGSYNEQFF. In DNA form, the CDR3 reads TGTGCCAGCAGAGAATCCGGGAGCTACAATGAGCAGTTCTTC.

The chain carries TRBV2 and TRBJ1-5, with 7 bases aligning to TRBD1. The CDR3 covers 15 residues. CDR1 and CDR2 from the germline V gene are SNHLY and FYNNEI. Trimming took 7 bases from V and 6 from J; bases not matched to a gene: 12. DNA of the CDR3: TGTGCCAGCAAGGGACAGCACGCGGGGGTTCAGCCCCAGCATTTT. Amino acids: CASKGQHAGVQPQHF.

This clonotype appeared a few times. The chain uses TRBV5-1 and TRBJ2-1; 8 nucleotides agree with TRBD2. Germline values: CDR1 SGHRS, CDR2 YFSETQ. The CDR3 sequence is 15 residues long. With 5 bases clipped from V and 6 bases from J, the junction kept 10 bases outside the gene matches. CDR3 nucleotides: TGCGCCAGCAGTCCGGAGAGCGGGAGACTCAATGAGCAGTTCTTC. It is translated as CASSPESGRLNEQFF.

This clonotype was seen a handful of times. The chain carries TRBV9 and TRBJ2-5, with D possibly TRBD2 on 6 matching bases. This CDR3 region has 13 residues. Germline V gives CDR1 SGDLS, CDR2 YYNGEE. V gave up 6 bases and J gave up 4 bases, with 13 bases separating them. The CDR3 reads CASNIAVGETQYF. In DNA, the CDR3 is TGTGCCAGCAACATAGCGGTTGGAGAGACCCAGTACTTC.

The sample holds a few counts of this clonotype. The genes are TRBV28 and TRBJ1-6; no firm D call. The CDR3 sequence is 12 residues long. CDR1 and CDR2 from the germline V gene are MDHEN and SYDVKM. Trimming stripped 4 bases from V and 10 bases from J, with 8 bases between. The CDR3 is CASSSTISPLHF. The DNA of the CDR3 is TGTGCCAGCAGTTCGACTATCTCACCCCTCCACTTT.

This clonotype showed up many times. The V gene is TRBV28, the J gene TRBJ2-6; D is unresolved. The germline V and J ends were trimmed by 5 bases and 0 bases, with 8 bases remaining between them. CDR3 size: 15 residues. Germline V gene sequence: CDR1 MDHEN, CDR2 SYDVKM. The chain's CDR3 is CASSPGVSGANVLTF. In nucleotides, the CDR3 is TGTGCCAGCAGTCCAGGTGTCTCTGGGGCCAACGTCCTGACTTTC.